A selection of T cell receptor beta chains follows, all from one sample in a study of radiotherapy plus CTLA-4 blockade in lung cancer. TCRdb keeps only in-frame clones here, not all; method: immunoSEQ multiplex PCR. This table has roughly 71,000 clones, about 80% appearing once. This specimen was peripheral blood, taken from a patient treated with radiotherapy plus ipilimumab. Receptors originate from a human donor with non-small cell lung cancer who had a complete response to radiotherapy plus ipilimumab. The CDR3 runs from the conserved cysteine through the conserved F or W. The D gene is left open where the match is weak. Size tells how often a clone was seen (once, few, many) or the class of an expanded clone, and some rows leave it out.

TRBJ1-2,.,TRBV27,.,TGTGCCAGCAGTCAACAGGGTAACTATGGCTACACCTTC,CASSQQGNYGYTF
TRBJ1-5,.,TRBV7-9,.,TGTGCCAGCAGCTTAGAAGTGGAAACGGTCATGATGCCCCAGCATTTT,CASSLEVETVMMPQHF
TRBJ2-1,.,TRBV4-3,.,TGCGCCAGCAGCCAGGGGCGGGGCCTTCCCTCCTACAATGAGCAGTTCTTC,CASSQGRGLPSYNEQFF
TRBJ2-3,.,TRBV10-1,.,TGCGCCAGCAGTGAACGCCCCCCAGATACGCAGTATTTT,CASSERPPDTQYF
TRBJ1-3,.,TRBV9,.,TGTGCCAGCAGAGGGGGGGGAAACACCATATATTTT,CASRGGGNTIYF
TRBJ2-5,once,TRBV10-3,TRBD1,TGTGCCATCAGTGAAGTTCAACAGGGGGGAGAGACCCAGTACTTC,CAISEVQQGGETQYF
TRBJ1-6,.,TRBV6-4,.,TGTGCCAGCAGTGATGCTTACCGGGCGGATTCACCCCTCCACTTT,CASSDAYRADSPLHF
TRBJ2-1,.,TRBV4-3,TRBD2,TGCGCCAGCAGCCGGACGACTAGCGTTACCGACAATGAGCAGTTCTTC,CASSRTTSVTDNEQFF
TRBJ1-1,.,TRBV7-6,.,TGTGCCAGCAGCAGACAGGATGGCGGAGAAGCTTTCTTT,CASSRQDGGEAFF
TRBJ2-2,.,TRBV6-5,TRBD1,TGTGCCAGCAGCCCGGACAGGAGCACCGGGGAGCTGTTTTTT,CASSPDRSTGELFF
TRBJ1-2,.,TRBV6-1,TRBD1,TGTGCCAGCAGTGATTGGGGGACAGTTTATGGCTACACCTTC,CASSDWGTVYGYTF
TRBJ1-2,.,TRBV5-5,TRBD1,TGTGCCAGCAGCTTGGGGTCCGACAGGGTCTATGGCTACACCTTC,CASSLGSDRVYGYTF
TRBJ1-2,.,TRBV11-3,.,TGTGCCAGCAGCTTAGGGCGGACTTATGGCTACACCTTC,CASSLGRTYGYTF
TRBJ2-3,few,TRBV5-6,.,TGTGCCAGCAGCTTAGAGGGTTTGTCGGATACGCAGTATTTT,CASSLEGLSDTQYF
TRBJ1-1,.,TRBV7-6,.,TGTGCCAGCAGCTGGGGCCAGGGCACTGAAGCTTTCTTT,CASSWGQGTEAFF
TRBJ2-3,.,TRBV6-1,.,TGTGCCAGCAGTGAAGGAAGGCCAGGCACAGATACGCAGTATTTT,CASSEGRPGTDTQYF
TRBJ2-5,.,TRBV6-5,.,TGTGCCAGCAGTTACGGTAGCGCAGGGGAGACCCAGTACTTC,CASSYGSAGETQYF
TRBJ2-1,once,TRBV6-1,.,TGTGCCAGCAGTTCCGGGACCATAAGGGATGAGCAGTTCTTC,CASSSGTIRDEQFF
TRBJ2-3,.,TRBV5-8,TRBD1,TGTGCCAGCAGCTCGGACAGGGCACTCACCCGGAGTCCGCAGTATTTT,CASSSDRALTRSPQYF
TRBJ2-3,few,TRBV2,TRBD2,TGTGCCAGCAGTGAAGCGCGGGGGGCGGGGGTGACACGCACAGATACGCAGTATTTT,CASSEARGAGVTRTDTQYF
TRBJ2-3,.,TRBV9,.,TGTGCCAGCAGCGTAGTCGCTAGCGCGTCAGATACGCAGTATTTT,CASSVVASASDTQYF
TRBJ1-4,.,TRBV4-1,.,TGCGCCAGCAGCGCACTTCTCTTGCGGGGGACAACTAATGAAAAACTGTTTTTT,CASSALLLRGTTNEKLFF
TRBJ1-1,.,TRBV11-2,.,TGTGCCAGCAGCTTAAATACCGAGGCTGAAGCTTTCTTT,CASSLNTEAEAFF
TRBJ2-2,.,TRBV7-8,.,TGTGCCAGCAGCGACTCGTCCGTATGGAACACCGGGGAGCTGTTTTTT,CASSDSSVWNTGELFF
TRBJ2-1,few,TRBV28,TRBD1,TGTGCCAGCAGCCTGGACAGGGGTGGTTATGAGCAGTTCTTC,CASSLDRGGYEQFF
TRBJ1-2,few,TRBV7-9,.,TGTGCCAGCAGCTTGGCCGGGACTGACTATGGCTACACCTTC,CASSLAGTDYGYTF
TRBJ2-3,once,TRBV7-2,TRBD2,TGTGCCAGCAGTATAGCGGGGCTTATTAGCACAGATACGCAGTATTTT,CASSIAGLISTDTQYF
TRBJ1-1,once,TRBV10-1,.,TGCGCCAGCAGTGATTTTCGGGGGGGGGAAGCTTTCTTT,CASSDFRGGEAFF
TRBJ2-7,.,TRBV2,TRBD1,TGTGCCAGCAGTGAAGCAAAGGGACAGTTATACGAGCAGTACTTC,CASSEAKGQLYEQYF
TRBJ1-2,once,TRBV11-2,.,TGTGCCAGCAGCTTAACCTTCGGGTCCTATGGCTACACCTTC,CASSLTFGSYGYTF
TRBJ1-1,.,TRBV11-3,TRBD1,TGTGCCAGCAGCTTCGGACAGGGTTGGATGAACACTGAAGCTTTCTTT,CASSFGQGWMNTEAFF
TRBJ2-5,.,TRBV19,.,TGTGCCAGTAGTATAGCCAGGGGTGAGACCCAGTACTTC,CASSIARGETQYF
TRBJ2-3,.,TRBV5-1,.,TGCGCCAGCAGCTTGGACACAGATACGCAGTATTTT,CASSLDTDTQYF
TRBJ1-2,.,TRBV6-1,TRBD1,TGTGCCAGCAGCCTGGGGACAGGCGGTGGCTACACCTTC,CASSLGTGGGYTF
TRBJ1-5,.,TRBV29-1,.,TGCAGCGCAGTGACAGATAGCAATCAGCCCCAGCATTTT,CSAVTDSNQPQHF
TRBJ2-1,.,TRBV2,TRBD2,TGTGCCAGCAGGCAAAGCGGGAGGGCCTATGAGCAGTTCTTC,CASRQSGRAYEQFF
TRBJ2-3,.,TRBV30,.,TGTGCCTGGAGTCCAGGAGGGCTTAACACAGATACGCAGTATTTT,CAWSPGGLNTDTQYF
TRBJ2-1,.,TRBV28,TRBD2,TGTGCCAGTCAGACTAGCGTTTCCTACAATGAGCAGTTCTTC,CASQTSVSYNEQFF
TRBJ2-5,.,TRBV6-5,TRBD2,TGTGCCAGCAGTTACTCATCTAGCGGGGGCCAAGAGACCCAGTACTTC,CASSYSSSGGQETQYF
TRBJ2-2,.,TRBV30,.,TGTGCCTGGGGCAAAAGGGGTGACGGGGAGCTGTTTTTT,CAWGKRGDGELFF
TRBJ2-1,few,TRBV4-3,TRBD1,TGCGCCAGCAGCCAAAACACAGGGGCTCAGTCCAATGAGCAGTTCTTC,CASSQNTGAQSNEQFF
TRBJ1-2,.,TRBV27,.,TGTGCCAGCAGAGGTTTGACACGACCGGGCTACACCTTC,CASRGLTRPGYTF
TRBJ1-1,.,TRBV13,TRBD1,TGTGCCAGCAGCCCGGGACAGGGGGACACTGAAGCTTTCTTT,CASSPGQGDTEAFF
TRBJ1-4,.,TRBV11-2,TRBD1,TGTGCCAGCAGCTTAGCCGGGACAGAAAATGAAAAACTGTTTTTT,CASSLAGTENEKLFF
TRBJ2-7,few,TRBV6-1,.,TGTGCCAGCACCCCCTCCTACGAGCAGTACTTC,CASTPSYEQYF
TRBJ1-3,.,TRBV29-1,TRBD1,TGCAGCGCCCCAGAGGGGGCGGGAAACACCATATATTTT,CSAPEGAGNTIYF
TRBJ2-1,.,TRBV5-1,.,TGCGCCAGCAGCTTGGACGGTCCTGGCAGGGGACCCGAGCAGTTCTTC,CASSLDGPGRGPEQFF
TRBJ1-2,once,TRBV6-5,.,TGTGCCAGCAGACAAGCAGGGTTCTTCTATGGCTACACCTTC,CASRQAGFFYGYTF
TRBJ1-4,.,TRBV9,.,TGTGCCAGCAGCGTGAGGGGCGAAAAACTGTTTTTT,CASSVRGEKLFF
TRBJ2-1,.,TRBV9,TRBD2,TGTGCCAGCAGCGTAGGGAGCGGGAGGACGAACAATGAGCAGTTCTTC,CASSVGSGRTNNEQFF
TRBJ1-1,once,TRBV29-1,TRBD1,TGCAGGGTTCTAATTTCCGGGACAGAGAACACTGAAGCTTTCTTT,CRVLISGTENTEAFF